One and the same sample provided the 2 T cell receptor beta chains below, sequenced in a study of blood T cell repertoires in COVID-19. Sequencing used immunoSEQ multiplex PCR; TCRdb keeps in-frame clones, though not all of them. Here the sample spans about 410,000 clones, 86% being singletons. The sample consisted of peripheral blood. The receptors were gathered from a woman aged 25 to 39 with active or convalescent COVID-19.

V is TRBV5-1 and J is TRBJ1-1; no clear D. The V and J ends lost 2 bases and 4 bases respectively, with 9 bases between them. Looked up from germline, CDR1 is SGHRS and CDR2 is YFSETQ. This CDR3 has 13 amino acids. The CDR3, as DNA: TGCGCCAGCAGCTTTGAGGGAGGCACTGAAGCTTTCTTT. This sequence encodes CASSFEGGTEAFF.

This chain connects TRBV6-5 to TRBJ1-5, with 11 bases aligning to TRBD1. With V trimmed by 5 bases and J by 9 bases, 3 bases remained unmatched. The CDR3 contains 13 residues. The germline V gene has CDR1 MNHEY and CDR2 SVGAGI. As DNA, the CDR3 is TGTGCCAGCAGTCGGGACAGGGGGACGCCCCAGCATTTT. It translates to CASSRDRGTPQHF.